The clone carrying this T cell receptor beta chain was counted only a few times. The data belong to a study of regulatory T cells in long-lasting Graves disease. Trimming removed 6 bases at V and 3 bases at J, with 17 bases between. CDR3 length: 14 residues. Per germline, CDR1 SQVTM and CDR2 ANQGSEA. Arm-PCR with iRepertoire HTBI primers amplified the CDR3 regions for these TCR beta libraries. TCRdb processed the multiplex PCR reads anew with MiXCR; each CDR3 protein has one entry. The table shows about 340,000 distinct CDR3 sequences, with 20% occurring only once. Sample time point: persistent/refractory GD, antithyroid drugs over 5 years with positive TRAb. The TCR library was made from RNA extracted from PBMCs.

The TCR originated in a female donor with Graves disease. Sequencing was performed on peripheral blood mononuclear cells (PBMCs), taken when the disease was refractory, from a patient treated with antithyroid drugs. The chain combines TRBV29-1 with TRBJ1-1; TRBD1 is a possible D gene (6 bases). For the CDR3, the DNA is TGCAGCGTAGCCCGCCGGGGGGCGCACACTGAAGCTTTCTTT. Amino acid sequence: CSVARRGAHTEAFF.